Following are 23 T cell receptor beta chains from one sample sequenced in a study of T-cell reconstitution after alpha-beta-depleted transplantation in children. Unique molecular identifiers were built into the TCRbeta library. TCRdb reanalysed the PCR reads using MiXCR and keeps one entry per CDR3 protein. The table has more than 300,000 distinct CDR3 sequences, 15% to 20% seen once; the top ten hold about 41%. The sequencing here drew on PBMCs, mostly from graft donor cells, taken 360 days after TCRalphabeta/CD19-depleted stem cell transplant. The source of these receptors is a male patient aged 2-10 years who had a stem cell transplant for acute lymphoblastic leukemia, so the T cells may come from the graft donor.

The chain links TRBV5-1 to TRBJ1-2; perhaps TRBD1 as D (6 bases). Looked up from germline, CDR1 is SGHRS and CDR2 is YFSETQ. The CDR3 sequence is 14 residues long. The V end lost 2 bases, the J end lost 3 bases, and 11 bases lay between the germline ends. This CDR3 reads CASSFGGGDYGYTF. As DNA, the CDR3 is TGCGCCAGCAGCTTTGGAGGGGGTGACTATGGCTACACCTTC. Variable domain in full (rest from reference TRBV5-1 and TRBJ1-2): KAGVTQTPRYLIKTRGQQVTLSCSPISGHRSVSWYQQTPGQGLQFLFEYFSETQRNKGNFPGRFSGRQFSNSRSEMNVSTLELGDSALYLCASSFGGGDYGYTFGSGTRLTVV.

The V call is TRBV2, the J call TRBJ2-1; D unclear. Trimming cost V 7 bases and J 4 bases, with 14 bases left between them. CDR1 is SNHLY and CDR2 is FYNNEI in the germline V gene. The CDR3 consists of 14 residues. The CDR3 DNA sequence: TGTGCCAGCACTACTACAAAACTATACAATGAGCAGTTCTTC. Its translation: CASTTTKLYNEQFF.

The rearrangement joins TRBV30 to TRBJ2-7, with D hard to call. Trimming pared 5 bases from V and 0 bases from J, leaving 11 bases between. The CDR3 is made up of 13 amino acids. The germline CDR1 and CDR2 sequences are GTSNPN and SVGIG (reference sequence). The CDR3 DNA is TGTGCCTGGCTACACCCAACCTCCTACGAGCAGTACTTC. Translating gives CAWLHPTSYEQYF. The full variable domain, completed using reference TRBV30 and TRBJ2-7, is SQTIHQWPATLVQPVGSPLSLECTVEGTSNPNLYWYRQAAGRGLQLLFYSVGIGQISSEVPQNLSASRPQDRQFILSSKKLLLSDSGFYLCAWLHPTSYEQYFGPGTRLTVT.

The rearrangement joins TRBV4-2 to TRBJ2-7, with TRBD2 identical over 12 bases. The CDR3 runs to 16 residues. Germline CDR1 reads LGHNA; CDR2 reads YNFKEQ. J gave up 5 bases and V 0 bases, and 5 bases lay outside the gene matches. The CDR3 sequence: CASSQDLSSGRDEQYF. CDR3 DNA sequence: TGTGCCAGCAGCCAAGATCTCTCTAGCGGGAGGGACGAGCAGTACTTC.

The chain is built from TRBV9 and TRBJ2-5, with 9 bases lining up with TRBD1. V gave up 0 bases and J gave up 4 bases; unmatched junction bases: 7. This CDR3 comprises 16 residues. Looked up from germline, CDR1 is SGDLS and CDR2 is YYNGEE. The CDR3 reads CASSVAGQTGGETQYF. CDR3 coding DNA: TGTGCCAGCAGCGTAGCGGGACAGACAGGGGGAGAGACCCAGTACTTC. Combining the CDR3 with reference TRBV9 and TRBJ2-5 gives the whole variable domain DSGVTQTPKHLITATGQRVTLRCSPRSGDLSVYWYQQSLDQGLQFLIQYYNGEERAKGNILERFSAQQFPDLHSELNLSSLELGDSALYFCASSVAGQTGGETQYFGPGTRLLVL.

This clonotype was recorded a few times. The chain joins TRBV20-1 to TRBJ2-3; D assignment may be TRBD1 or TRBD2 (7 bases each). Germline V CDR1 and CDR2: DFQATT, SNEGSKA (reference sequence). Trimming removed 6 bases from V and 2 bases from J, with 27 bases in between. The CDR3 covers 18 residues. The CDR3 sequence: CSARTRGRLTTYTDTQYF. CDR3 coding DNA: TGCAGTGCACGGACTAGGGGGCGTCTAACTACTTACACAGATACGCAGTATTTT.

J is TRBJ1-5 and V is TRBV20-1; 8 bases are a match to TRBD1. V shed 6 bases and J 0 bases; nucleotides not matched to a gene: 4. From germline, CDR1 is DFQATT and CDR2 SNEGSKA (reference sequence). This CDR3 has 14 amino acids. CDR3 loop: CSARTGYSNQPQHF. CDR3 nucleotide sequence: TGCAGTGCCAGGACAGGGTATAGCAATCAGCCCCAGCATTTT.

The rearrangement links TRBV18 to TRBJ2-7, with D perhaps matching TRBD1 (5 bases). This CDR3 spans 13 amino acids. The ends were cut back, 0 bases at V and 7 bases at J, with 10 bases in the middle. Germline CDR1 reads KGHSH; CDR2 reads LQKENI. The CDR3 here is CASSPPSTEEQYF. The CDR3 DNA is TGTGCCAGCTCACCACCGTCGACAGAGGAGCAGTACTTC. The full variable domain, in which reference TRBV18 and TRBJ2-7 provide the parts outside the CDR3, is NAGVMQNPRHLVRRRGQEARLRCSPMKGHSHVYWYRQLPEEGLKFMVYLQKENIIDESGMPKERFSAEFPKEGPSILRIQQVVRGDSAAYFCASSPPSTEEQYFGPGTRLTVT.

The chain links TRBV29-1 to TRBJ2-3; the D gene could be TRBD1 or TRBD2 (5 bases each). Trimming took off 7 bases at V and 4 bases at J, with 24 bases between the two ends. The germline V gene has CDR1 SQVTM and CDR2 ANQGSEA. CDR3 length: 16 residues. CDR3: CSANPTGTRGADTQYF. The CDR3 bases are TGCAGCGCTAATCCCACCGGGACGCGAGGCGCAGATACGCAGTATTTT.

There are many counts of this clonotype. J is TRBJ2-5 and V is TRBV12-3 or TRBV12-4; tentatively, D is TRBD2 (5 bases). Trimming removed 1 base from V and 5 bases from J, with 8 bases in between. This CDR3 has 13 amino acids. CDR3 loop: CASSLVGEETQYF. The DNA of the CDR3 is TGTGCCAGCAGTTTAGTCGGGGAGGAGACCCAGTACTTC.

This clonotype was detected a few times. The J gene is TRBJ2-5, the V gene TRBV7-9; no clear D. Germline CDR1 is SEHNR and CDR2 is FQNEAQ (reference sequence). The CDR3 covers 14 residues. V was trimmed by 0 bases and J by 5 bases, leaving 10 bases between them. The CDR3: CASSLAYLPETQYF. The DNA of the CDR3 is TGTGCCAGCAGCTTAGCGTACCTACCGGAGACCCAGTACTTC.

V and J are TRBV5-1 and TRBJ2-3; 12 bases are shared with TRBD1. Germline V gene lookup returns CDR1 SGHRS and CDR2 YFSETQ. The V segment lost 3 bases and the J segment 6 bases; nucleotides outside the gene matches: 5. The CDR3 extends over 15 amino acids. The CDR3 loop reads CASSYGTGGADTQYF. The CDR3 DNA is TGCGCCAGCAGCTATGGGACAGGGGGCGCCGATACGCAGTATTTT.

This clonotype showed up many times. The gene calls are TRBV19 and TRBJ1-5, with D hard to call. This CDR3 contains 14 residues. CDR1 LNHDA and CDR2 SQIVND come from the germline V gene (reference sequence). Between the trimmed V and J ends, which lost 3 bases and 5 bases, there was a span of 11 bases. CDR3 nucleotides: TGTGCCAGTAGTATCGTCGGTCCTGATCAGCCCCAGCATTTT. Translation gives CASSIVGPDQPQHF.

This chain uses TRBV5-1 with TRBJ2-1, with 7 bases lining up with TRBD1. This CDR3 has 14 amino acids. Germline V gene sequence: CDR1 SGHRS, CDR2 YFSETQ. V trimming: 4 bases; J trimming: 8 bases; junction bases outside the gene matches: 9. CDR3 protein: CASSTETGRDEQFF. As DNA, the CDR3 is TGCGCCAGCAGCACGGAGACAGGGAGAGATGAGCAGTTCTTC.

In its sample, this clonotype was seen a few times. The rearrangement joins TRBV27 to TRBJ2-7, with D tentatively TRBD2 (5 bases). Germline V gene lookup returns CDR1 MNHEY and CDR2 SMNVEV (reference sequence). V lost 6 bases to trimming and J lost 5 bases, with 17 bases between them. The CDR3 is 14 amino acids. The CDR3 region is CASSNRGRGDEQYF. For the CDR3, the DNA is TGTGCCAGCAGCAACAGAGGGCGAGGTGACGAGCAGTACTTC.

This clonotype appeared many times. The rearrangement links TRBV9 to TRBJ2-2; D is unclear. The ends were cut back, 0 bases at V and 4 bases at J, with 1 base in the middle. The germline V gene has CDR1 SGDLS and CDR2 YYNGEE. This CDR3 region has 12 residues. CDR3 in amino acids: CASSVGTGELFF. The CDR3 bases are TGTGCCAGCAGCGTAGGCACCGGGGAGCTGTTTTTT.

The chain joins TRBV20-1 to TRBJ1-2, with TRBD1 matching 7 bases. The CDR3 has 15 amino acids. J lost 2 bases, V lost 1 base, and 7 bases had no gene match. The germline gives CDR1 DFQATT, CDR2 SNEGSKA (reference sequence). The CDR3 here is CSARGGRDRNYGYTF. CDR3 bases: TGCAGTGCTAGAGGCGGTCGGGACAGAAACTATGGCTACACCTTC.

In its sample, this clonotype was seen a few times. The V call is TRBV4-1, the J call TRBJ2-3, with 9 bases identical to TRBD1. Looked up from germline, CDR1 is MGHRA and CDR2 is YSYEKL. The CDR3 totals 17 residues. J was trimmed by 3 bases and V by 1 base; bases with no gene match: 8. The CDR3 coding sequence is TGCGCCAGCAGCCAAGGGGGACAGGGAAGTAGTACAGATACGCAGTATTTT. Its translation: CASSQGGQGSSTDTQYF.

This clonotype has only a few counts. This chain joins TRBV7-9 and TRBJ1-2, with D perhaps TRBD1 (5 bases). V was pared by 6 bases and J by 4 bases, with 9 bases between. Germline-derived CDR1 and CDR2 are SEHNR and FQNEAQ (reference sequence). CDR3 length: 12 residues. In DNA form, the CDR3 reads TGTGCCAGCAGACTAGACAGCTATGGCTACACCTTC. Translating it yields CASRLDSYGYTF.

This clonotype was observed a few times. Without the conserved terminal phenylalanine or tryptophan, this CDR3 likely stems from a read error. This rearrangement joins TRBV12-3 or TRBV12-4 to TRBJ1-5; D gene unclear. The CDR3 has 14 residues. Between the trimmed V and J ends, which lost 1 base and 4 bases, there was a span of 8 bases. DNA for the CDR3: TGTGCCAGCAGTTTAGGACCGTCTAATCAGCCCCAGCATTGT. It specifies CASSLGPSNQPQHC.

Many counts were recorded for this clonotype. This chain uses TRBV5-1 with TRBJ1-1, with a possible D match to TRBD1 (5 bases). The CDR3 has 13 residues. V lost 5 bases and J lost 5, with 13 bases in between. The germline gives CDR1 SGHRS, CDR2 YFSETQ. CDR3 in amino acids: CASSQGVTTEAFF. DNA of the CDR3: TGCGCCAGCAGTCAAGGGGTTACGACTGAAGCTTTCTTT.

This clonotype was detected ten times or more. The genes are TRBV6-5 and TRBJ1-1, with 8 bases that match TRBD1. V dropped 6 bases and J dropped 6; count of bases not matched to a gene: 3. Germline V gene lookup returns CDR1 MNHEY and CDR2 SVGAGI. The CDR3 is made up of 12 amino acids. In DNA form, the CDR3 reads TGTGCCAGCAGGGGGACAGGACCTGAAGCTTTCTTT. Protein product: CASRGTGPEAFF.

CDR3 bases: TGTGCCAGCAGAGAAACCTCAGGGAGGGGAAACACCATATATTTT. The encoded protein is CASRETSGRGNTIYF. The chain couples TRBV6-1 to TRBJ1-3; the D gene is possibly TRBD1 (5 bases). V was shortened by 6 bases and J by 4 bases, with 16 bases between the two germline ends. The CDR3 runs 15 residues. Germline loops: CDR1 MNHNS, CDR2 SASEGT.